The entry that follows covers one TCR beta chain sequence. The CDR3 length is 15 residues. Germline values: CDR1 MNHEY, CDR2 SMNVEV (reference sequence). V gave up 2 bases and J gave up 5 bases, with 15 bases separating them. The data belong to a study of blood T cell repertoires in COVID-19. Study context: COVID-19 samples collected from the United States, Italy and Spain covered acute and convalescent phases.

Repertoires were generated with immunoSEQ multiplex PCR, while TCRdb's copy carries only in-frame clones and drops some. The data contain under 150,000 clones, roughly 81% of them singletons. The rearrangement links TRBV27 to TRBJ2-5; TRBD1 is a possible D gene (7 bases). The TCR sequence derives from a man aged 35-49 years with acute or convalescent COVID-19. Material for sequencing was peripheral blood. The CDR3 region has the DNA TGTGCCAGCAGTTTAAGGGCAGGGGGGCTGGAGACCCAGTACTTC. It specifies CASSLRAGGLETQYF.